This entry features one TCR beta chain sequence. The antigen is unknown. This record comes from a study of regulatory dendritic cells for organ transplantation. General study points: Resting memory CD8+ T cells held the most alloreactive clonotypes. Memory T cells were less diverse than naive, with memory CD8+ most oligoclonal. Memory CD8+ clonal expansion seemed more limited with regulatory than mature dendritic cells.

Sequencing used immunoSEQ multiplex PCR; TCRdb keeps in-frame clones, though not all of them. Here the sample spans 34,000 or so clones, roughly 89% being singletons. Naive CD45RA+ and memory CD45RO+ CD4+ or CD8+ T cells were FACS-sorted. In germline, CDR1 is MDHEN, CDR2 SYDVKM. The CDR3 has 15 residues. Trimming took 0 bases from V and 2 from J, leaving 11 bases between them. The J gene is TRBJ2-7, the V gene TRBV28; perhaps TRBD1 as D (5 bases). The sequence derives from a human donor in good health. The sample was naive CD4+ T cells from blood. Indicated subset: CD45RA+ naive T cells. Here the CDR3 reads CASSLWRQGPYEQYF. The CDR3 coding sequence is TGTGCCAGCAGTTTATGGAGGCAGGGTCCCTACGAGCAGTACTTC.